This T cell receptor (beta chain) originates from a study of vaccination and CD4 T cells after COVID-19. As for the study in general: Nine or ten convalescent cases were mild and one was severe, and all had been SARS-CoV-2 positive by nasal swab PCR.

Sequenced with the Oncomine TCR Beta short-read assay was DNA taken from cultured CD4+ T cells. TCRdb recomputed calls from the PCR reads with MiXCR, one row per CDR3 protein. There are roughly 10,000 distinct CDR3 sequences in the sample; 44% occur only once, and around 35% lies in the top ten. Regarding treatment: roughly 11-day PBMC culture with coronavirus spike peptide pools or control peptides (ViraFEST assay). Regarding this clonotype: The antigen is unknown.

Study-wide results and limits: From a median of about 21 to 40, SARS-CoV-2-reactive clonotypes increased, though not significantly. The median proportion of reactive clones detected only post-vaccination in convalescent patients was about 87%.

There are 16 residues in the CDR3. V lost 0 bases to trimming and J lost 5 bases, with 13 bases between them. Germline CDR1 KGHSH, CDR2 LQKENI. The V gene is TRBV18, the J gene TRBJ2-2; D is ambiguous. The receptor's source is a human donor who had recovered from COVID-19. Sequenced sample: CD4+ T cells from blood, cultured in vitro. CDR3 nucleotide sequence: TGTGCCAGCTCACCACCCATCGATGTATGGACCGGGGAGCTGTTTTTT. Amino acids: CASSPPIDVWTGELFF.